What follows are 21 T cell receptor beta chains derived from one specimen sequenced in a study of cytomegalovirus exposure and HLA in healthy donors. The PCR used 60 Vbeta and 13 Jbeta primers. Using immunoSEQ multiplex PCR, the repertoire was profiled, and TCRdb retains in-frame clones only, with some absent. The sample lists about 120,000 clones; under 85% were seen once. The material sequenced was PBMCs. These receptors were obtained from a man between 18 and 35 years old in good health and CMV-seropositive.

The genes are TRBV6-1 and TRBJ1-2, with D uncertain. V was cut by 3 bases and J by 8 bases, with 10 bases left in between. This CDR3 is 12 amino acids long. Looked up from germline, CDR1 is MNHNS and CDR2 is SASEGT. The CDR3 region is CASSDSADGYTF. CDR3 nucleotide sequence: TGTGCCAGCAGTGATAGCGCGGACGGCTACACCTTC.

This clone came up a few times. The rearrangement links TRBV27 to TRBJ1-6; 7 bases are shared with TRBD1. The CDR3 loop spans 18 amino acids. CDR1 is MNHEY and CDR2 is SMNVEV in the germline V gene (reference sequence). V shed 5 bases, J shed 0 bases, and the junction held 10 bases outside the gene matches. CDR3 sequence reads: CASSAQGDRSSYNSPLHF. In DNA, the CDR3 is TGTGCCAGCAGTGCTCAGGGGGATCGCAGCTCCTATAATTCACCCCTCCACTTT.

Concerning this clone: Relative to the germline gene, one junction end is altered; a read error may explain this. The chain employs TRBV11-2 and TRBJ2-4; 7 bases agree with TRBD1. The CDR3 spans 14 residues. The germline CDR1 and CDR2 sequences are SGHAT and FQNNGV. The CDR3 DNA follows: TGTGCCAGCAGCCTCGGGACAGACAAAAGCATTCAGTACTTC. This translates into CASSLGTDKSIQYF.

The V call is TRBV5-3, the J call TRBJ1-5, with D possibly being TRBD1 (6 bases). TRBV5-3 is marked as an open reading frame, function uncertain. Deletions cut 6 bases from V and 5 bases from J, with 12 bases between. CDR3 size: 13 residues. CDR3 loop: CARNISGDQPQHF. The CDR3 DNA reads TGTGCCAGAAACATATCAGGGGATCAGCCCCAGCATTTT.

The V and J genes are TRBV7-9 and TRBJ1-2, with 8 bases fitting TRBD1. The CDR3 totals 13 residues. CDR1 is SEHNR and CDR2 is FQNEAQ in the germline V gene (reference sequence). V shed 6 bases, J shed 6 bases, and the junction held 6 bases outside the gene matches. The CDR3 bases are TGTGCCAGCAGTCCACAGGGGGGCAATGGCTACACCTTC. Translation gives CASSPQGGNGYTF.

V and J are TRBV7-9 and TRBJ1-2, with D tentatively TRBD1 (5 bases). CDR1 is SEHNR and CDR2 is FQNEAQ in the germline V gene (reference sequence). The V gene lost 1 base and the J gene lost 1 base, with 16 bases spanning the gap. This CDR3 is 17 amino acids long. Here the CDR3 reads CASSLDFTDSLNYGYTF. The CDR3 DNA reads TGTGCCAGCAGCTTAGATTTCACTGACAGCCTTAACTATGGCTACACCTTC.

The rearrangement joins TRBV29-1 to TRBJ2-7, with D possibly being TRBD1 (5 bases). V lost 4 bases, J lost 1 base, and 14 bases lay in between. CDR1 and CDR2 from the germline V gene are SQVTM and ANQGSEA. This CDR3 is 14 amino acids long. In DNA form, the CDR3 reads TGCAGCGTTGTCGGCAGGGTAGCTTCCTACGAGCAGTACTTC. Protein: CSVVGRVASYEQYF.

CDR3 DNA sequence: TGTGCCAGCAGCCCTCAGGCGGGTAACTATGGCTACACCTTC. Translated: CASSPQAGNYGYTF. The chain recombines TRBV9 with TRBJ1-2, with D uncertain. From germline, CDR1 is SGDLS and CDR2 YYNGEE. The CDR3 has 14 amino acids. The V gene lost 4 bases and the J gene lost 1 base, with 11 bases spanning the gap. Drawing the rest from reference TRBV9 and TRBJ1-2, the complete variable domain is DSGVTQTPKHLITATGQRVTLRCSPRSGDLSVYWYQQSLDQGLQFLIQYYNGEERAKGNILERFSAQQFPDLHSELNLSSLELGDSALYFCASSPQAGNYGYTFGSGTRLTVV.

J is TRBJ1-1 and V is TRBV11-3; 8 bases map to TRBD1. Looked up from germline, CDR1 is SGHNT and CDR2 is YENEEA. The CDR3 is 13 amino acids. V trimming: 3 bases; J trimming: 3 bases; junction bases outside the gene matches: 0. The CDR3 sequence is CASSLTGDTEAFF. Written as DNA, the CDR3 is TGTGCCAGCAGCTTGACAGGGGACACTGAAGCTTTCTTT.

This clone was seen only once. The chain employs TRBV7-4 and TRBJ2-3; 8 bases are shared with TRBD1. The CDR3 runs 15 residues. V shed 1 base and J 3 bases; nucleotides not matched to a gene: 3. CDR1 and CDR2 from the germline V gene are SGHVT and SQSDAQ. CDR3 residues: CASSLGTGKTDTQYF. The CDR3 coding sequence is TGTGCCAGCAGCTTAGGGACAGGGAAAACAGATACGCAGTATTTT.

This clone was seen a handful of times. The genes are TRBV30 and TRBJ1-3; unclear D gene. Trimming cost V 2 bases and J 0 bases, with 8 bases left between them. The germline CDR1 and CDR2 sequences are GTSNPN and SVGIG (reference sequence). CDR3 length: 14 residues. The CDR3 DNA reads as TGTGCCTGGAGTCTACTCCCCTCTGGAAACACCATATATTTT. Amino acid sequence: CAWSLLPSGNTIYF. Filled out from reference TRBV30 and TRBJ1-3, the complete variable domain reads SQTIHQWPATLVQPVGSPLSLECTVEGTSNPNLYWYRQAAGRGLQLLFYSVGIGQISSEVPQNLSASRPQDRQFILSSKKLLLSDSGFYLCAWSLLPSGNTIYFGEGSWLTVV.

The chain joins TRBV13 to TRBJ2-5; 10 nucleotides match TRBD1. Germline lookup yields CDR1 PRHDT and CDR2 FYEKMQ (reference sequence). Trimming at V came to 5 bases and at J to 5 bases, leaving 8 bases not matched to a gene. CDR3 length equals 15 residues. The CDR3 loop is CASSPRDRGFETQYF. The CDR3 DNA follows: TGTGCCAGCAGCCCGCGGGACAGGGGCTTTGAGACCCAGTACTTC.

This chain joins TRBV6-1 and TRBJ2-7, with D perhaps matching TRBD2 (5 bases). V lost 6 bases, J lost 0 bases, and 6 bases lay in between. The germline V gene encodes CDR1 MNHNS and CDR2 SASEGT. The CDR3 sequence is 12 residues long. For the CDR3, the DNA is TGTGCCAGCAGAGAGGGCTCCTACGAGCAGTACTTC. Translating gives CASREGSYEQYF.

V is TRBV30 and J is TRBJ2-2; TRBD2 agrees at 7 bases. Germline V lookup: CDR1 GTSNPN, CDR2 SVGIG (reference sequence). V shed 3 bases and J 7 bases; nucleotides not matched to a gene: 11. The CDR3 spans 15 residues. In DNA form, the CDR3 reads TGTGCCTGGAGCGGGGGGACTATCCTGGGCGGGGAGCTGTTTTTT. Amino acid sequence: CAWSGGTILGGELFF.

The J gene is TRBJ1-2, the V gene TRBV19, with 9 bases fitting TRBD1. The ends lost 2 bases at V and 11 bases at J; junction bases unmatched: 9. The CDR3 has 14 residues. Germline V lookup: CDR1 LNHDA, CDR2 SQIVND (reference sequence). The CDR3 DNA is TGTGCCAGTAGTATAAGTCCTTTGGGACAGGGTTACACCTTC. Translating gives CASSISPLGQGYTF.

V gene TRBV27 combines with J gene TRBJ2-3, with 12 bases lining up with TRBD2. The germline gives CDR1 MNHEY, CDR2 SMNVEV (reference sequence). Germline trimming cut 4 bases from V and 3 bases from J; bases unmatched to any gene: 17. This CDR3 has 20 residues. The CDR3 DNA sequence: TGTGCCAGCAGTTCCGAACAGACTAGCGGGAGTTACGTAGGAACAGATACGCAGTATTTT. Translation gives CASSSEQTSGSYVGTDTQYF.

The chain is built from TRBV19 and TRBJ2-1; maybe TRBD1 (6 bases). The CDR3 is made up of 16 amino acids. Germline lookup yields CDR1 LNHDA and CDR2 SQIVND (reference sequence). V was shortened by 2 bases and J by 1 base, with 12 bases between the two germline ends. The CDR3 region is CASSIWARGSYNEQFF. CDR3 DNA sequence: TGTGCCAGTAGTATATGGGCCAGGGGTTCCTACAATGAGCAGTTCTTC.

This sequence joins TRBV5-4 and TRBJ2-3, with 8 bases matching TRBD1. The trim removed 3 bases at V and 8 bases at J, leaving 14 bases unmatched. The CDR3 sequence is 16 residues long. Germline V lookup: CDR1 SGHNT, CDR2 YYREEE (reference sequence). CDR3 bases: TGTGCCAGCAGCTCTTACTCAGGGGGCCGCCTGTTTACGCAGTATTTT. Translating gives CASSSYSGGRLFTQYF. Full variable domain (missing parts from reference TRBV5-4 and TRBJ2-3): ETGVTQSPTHLIKTRGQQVTLRCSSQSGHNTVSWYQQALGQGPQFIFQYYREEENGRGNFPPRFSGLQFPNYSSELNVNALELDDSALYLCASSSYSGGRLFTQYFGPGTRLTVL.

CDR3 in amino acids: CASSEGDYGYTF. As DNA, the CDR3 is TGTGCCAGCAGTGAAGGGGATTATGGCTACACCTTC. The chain carries TRBV6-5 and TRBJ1-2; D might be TRBD1 (5 bases). This CDR3 spans 12 amino acids. The V and J ends lost 5 bases and 5 bases respectively, with 9 bases between them. Germline V lookup: CDR1 MNHEY, CDR2 SVGAGI.

This rearrangement joins TRBV4-2 to TRBJ2-2, with no clear D. Germline lookup yields CDR1 LGHNA and CDR2 YNFKEQ. The CDR3 contains 12 residues. V was clipped by 1 base and J by 7 bases, with 4 bases between them. The CDR3 DNA reads as TGTGCCAGCAGCCAAGCAGACGGGGAGCTGTTTTTT. Translating gives CASSQADGELFF.

The rearrangement uses TRBV11-2 and TRBJ1-2; perhaps TRBD1 as D (5 bases). Germline lookup yields CDR1 SGHAT and CDR2 FQNNGV. There are 14 residues in the CDR3. Trimming took 1 base from V and 6 from J, leaving 12 bases between them. The CDR3: CASSLAGLVDGYTF. The CDR3 DNA sequence: TGTGCCAGCAGCTTAGCAGGGTTAGTGGATGGCTACACCTTC. Full variable domain (missing parts from reference TRBV11-2 and TRBJ1-2): EAGVAQSPRYKIIEKRQSVAFWCNPISGHATLYWYQQILGQGPKLLIQFQNNGVVDDSQLPKDRFSAERLKGVDSTLKIQPAKLEDSAVYLCASSLAGLVDGYTFGSGTRLTVV.